Described below is a single T cell receptor (beta chain) sequence and its context. The data were obtained in a study of blood T cell repertoires in COVID-19. Across the whole study: COVID-19 samples, acute and convalescent, were from the United States, Italy and Spain.

The CDR3 consists of 13 residues. Germline-derived CDR1 and CDR2 are SGHDT and YYEEEE. With 5 bases clipped from V and 7 bases from J, the junction kept 8 bases outside the gene matches. The authors' processing: How many nucleated cells were present was estimated from reference gene primer amplification. Sequencing was performed with immunoSEQ multiplex PCR; in TCRdb, only in-frame clones are kept and a portion is missing. D and trimming come from the DNA, and the V and J calls and clone size come from that table. The table has 130,000 to 150,000 clones, 85% to 90% seen once. Individuals aged about 18 to 90 years were recruited from around 22 US areas.

The sequence was obtained from a woman under 40 with acute COVID-19. The chain carries TRBV5-6 and TRBJ1-2; the match to TRBD1 covers 7 bases. Sequenced: PBMCs or T cells enriched from blood (not recorded which). The CDR3 here is CASRETGPRGYTF. The DNA for the CDR3 is TGTGCCAGCAGAGAGACAGGGCCTCGTGGCTACACCTTC.